This T cell receptor beta chain was identified during a study of CD8 T cells in Susac syndrome. Trimming at V came to 0 bases and at J to 4 bases, leaving 0 bases not matched to a gene. Germline V gene sequence: CDR1 GTSNPN, CDR2 SVGIG (reference sequence). The CDR3 spans 12 residues. CD8+ and CD4+ T cells from blood underwent TCR beta sequencing, which was carried out in a high-throughput format. The multiple sclerosis controls were treatment-naive patients affected by stable or active relapsing-remitting disease. Isolation of CD8+ and CD4+ T cells was performed negatively, whereas enrichment of TEMRA cells was done by FACS. Random hexamers were used to reverse transcribe an amount of roughly 0.5 to 1 ug RNA. An immunoSEQ multiplex PCR amplified TCR beta CDR3 over 54 Vbeta and 13 Jbeta. MiXCR, applied by TCRdb to the immunoSEQ multiplex PCR reads, yields one record per CDR3 protein. Among hundreds of thousands of distinct CDR3 sequences listed, over 90% were seen once.

The TCR comes from a human donor with multiple sclerosis. The specimen sequenced was CD4+ T cells from PBMCs. The chain is built from TRBV30 and TRBJ2-7; TRBD1 aligns across 7 bases. The CDR3 loop reads CAWSVQGYEQYV. CDR3 coding DNA: TGTGCCTGGAGTGTACAGGGGTACGAGCAGTACGTC.